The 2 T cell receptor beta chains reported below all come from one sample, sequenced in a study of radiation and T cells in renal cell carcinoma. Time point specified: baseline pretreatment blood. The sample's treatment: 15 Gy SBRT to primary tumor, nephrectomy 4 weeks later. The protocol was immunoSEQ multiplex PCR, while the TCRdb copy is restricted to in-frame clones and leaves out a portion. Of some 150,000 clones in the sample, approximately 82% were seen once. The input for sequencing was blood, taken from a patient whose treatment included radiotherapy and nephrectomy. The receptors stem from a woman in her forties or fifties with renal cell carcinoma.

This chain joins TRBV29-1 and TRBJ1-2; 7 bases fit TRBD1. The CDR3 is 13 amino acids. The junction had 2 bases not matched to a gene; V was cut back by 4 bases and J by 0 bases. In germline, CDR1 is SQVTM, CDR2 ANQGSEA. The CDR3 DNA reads TGCAGCGTTGTAGGGACAGCTAACTATGGCTACACCTTC. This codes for CSVVGTANYGYTF.

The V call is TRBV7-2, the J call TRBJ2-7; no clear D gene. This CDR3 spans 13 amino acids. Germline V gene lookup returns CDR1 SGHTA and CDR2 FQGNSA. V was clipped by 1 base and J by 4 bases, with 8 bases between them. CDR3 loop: CASSLESRYEQYF. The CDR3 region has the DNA TGTGCCAGCAGCTTAGAGAGTAGGTACGAGCAGTACTTC.